Shown below are 15 T cell receptor beta chains from a single sample sequenced in a study of blood T cell repertoires in COVID-19. The table came from immunoSEQ multiplex PCR; TCRdb's copy has only in-frame clones and leaves some out. The repertoire consists of 300,000 to 350,000 clones, with over 75% occurring once and the leading ten covering about 5%. Input material: PBMCs or T cells enriched from blood (not recorded which). These TCRs come from a man aged 25-45 years who had recovered from COVID-19.

A note on this clone: The junction shows a germline mismatch at one end, possibly a read error. V gene TRBV18 combines with J gene TRBJ2-7; D is possibly TRBD2 (5 bases). The CDR3 contains 14 residues. Looked up from germline, CDR1 is KGHSH and CDR2 is LQKENI. The chain's CDR3 is CASSPPPGMNEQYF. CDR3 in DNA: TGTGCCAGCTCGCCACCCCCGGGGATGAACGAGCAGTACTTC.

This sequence joins TRBV2 and TRBJ2-2, with a tentative D call TRBD2 (6 bases). There are 15 residues in the CDR3. Germline assignment: CDR1 SNHLY and CDR2 FYNNEI. Trimming took 4 bases from V and 2 from J, leaving 11 bases between them. The CDR3 region has the DNA TGTGCCAGCAGTGTGGAGGGCAGAAACACCGGGGAGCTGTTTTTT. Protein: CASSVEGRNTGELFF. The full variable domain, completed using reference TRBV2 and TRBJ2-2, is EPEVTQTPSHQVTQMGQEVILRCVPISNHLYFYWYRQILGQKVEFLVSFYNNEISEKSEIFDDQFSVERPDGSNFTLKIRSTKLEDSAMYFCASSVEGRNTGELFFGEGSRLTVL.

This chain joins TRBV7-2 and TRBJ2-1; 14 bases agree with TRBD2. J gave up 3 bases and V 4 bases, and 5 bases lay outside the gene matches. The CDR3 runs 17 residues. The germline gives CDR1 SGHTA, CDR2 FQGNSA. CDR3 sequence reads: CASSSRLAGGHYNEQFF. CDR3 DNA sequence: TGTGCCAGCAGCTCGCGACTAGCGGGGGGGCACTACAATGAGCAGTTCTTC.

This chain connects TRBV7-9 to TRBJ1-4; 7 bases line up with TRBD1. The CDR3 sequence is 15 residues long. J was trimmed by 4 bases and V by 8 bases; bases with no gene match: 10. Germline CDR1 and CDR2: SEHNR and FQNEAQ (reference sequence). The CDR3 here is CASATGTANNEKLFF. DNA for the CDR3: TGTGCCAGCGCAACCGGGACAGCAAATAATGAAAAACTGTTTTTT.

A word on this clone: Other DNA sequences from this sample encode an identical CDR3 as well. The chain carries TRBV3-1 (or the pseudogene TRBV3-2) and TRBJ2-5, with D hard to call. This CDR3 has 12 amino acids. Germline CDR1 LGHDT, CDR2 YNNKEL (reference sequence). V lost 0 bases, J lost 5 bases, and 4 bases lay in between. As DNA, the CDR3 is TGTGCCAGCAGCCAAGATCTGGAGACCCAGTACTTC. Residues: CASSQDLETQYF.

The chain links TRBV30 to TRBJ1-2; D is perhaps TRBD1 (5 bases). CDR1 is GTSNPN and CDR2 is SVGIG in the germline V gene (reference sequence). Trimming removed 4 bases from V and 8 bases from J, with 20 bases in between. The CDR3 has 14 amino acids. DNA for the CDR3: TGTGCCTGGACCCCCGCGGGGGTGGGCCAGGGCTACACCTTC. Protein: CAWTPAGVGQGYTF.

This clone showed up just once. The gene calls are TRBV18 and TRBJ1-6, with 8 bases that match TRBD1. There are 14 residues in the CDR3. With V trimmed by 3 bases and J by 7 bases, 2 bases remained unmatched. Germline CDR1 reads KGHSH; CDR2 reads LQKENI. The DNA for the CDR3 is TGTGCCAGCTCACCCGACAGGGGCAATTCACCCCTCCACTTT. Protein sequence: CASSPDRGNSPLHF. Full variable domain (missing parts from reference TRBV18 and TRBJ1-6): NAGVMQNPRHLVRRRGQEARLRCSPMKGHSHVYWYRQLPEEGLKFMVYLQKENIIDESGMPKERFSAEFPKEGPSILRIQQVVRGDSAAYFCASSPDRGNSPLHFGNGTRLTVT.

The CDR3 sequence is CASSLGRGATYEQYF. CDR3 nucleotides: TGTGCCAGCAGCTTAGGGCGGGGGGCCACCTACGAGCAGTACTTC. The chain combines TRBV13 with TRBJ2-7, with TRBD2 identical over 8 bases. V lost 0 bases, J lost 2 bases, and 3 bases stayed unmatched. The CDR3 loop spans 15 amino acids. Germline V CDR1 and CDR2: PRHDT, FYEKMQ (reference sequence).

The rearrangement uses TRBV7-9 and TRBJ1-3; TRBD1 matches at 10 bases. The CDR3 covers 15 residues. Looked up from germline, CDR1 is SEHNR and CDR2 is FQNEAQ (reference sequence). J gave up 5 bases and V 5 bases, and 6 bases lay outside the gene matches. CDR3 nucleotide sequence: TGTGCCAGCAGCCCGGACAGGGGGAATCGAAACACCATATATTTT. It codes for CASSPDRGNRNTIYF.

The V call is TRBV20-1, the J call TRBJ2-1, with TRBD2 matching over 9 bases. Per the germline V gene, CDR1 is DFQATT and CDR2 is SNEGSKA (reference sequence). The CDR3 has 14 amino acids. Trimming cost V 3 bases and J 0 bases; bases outside gene matches: 0. The CDR3 nucleotides read TGCAGTGCTAGTAGCGGGAGCTCCTACAATGAGCAGTTCTTC. It is translated as CSASSGSSYNEQFF.

This sequence joins TRBV6-1 and TRBJ1-2; 8 bases match TRBD1. The CDR3 is made up of 17 amino acids. CDR1 and CDR2 (germline): MNHNS, SASEGT. Trimming cost V 0 bases and J 7 bases; bases outside gene matches: 13. This chain's CDR3 is CASSEAPAGQGLGGYTF. DNA for the CDR3: TGTGCCAGCAGTGAAGCACCAGCTGGACAGGGTTTAGGTGGCTACACCTTC.

The CDR3 DNA follows: TGTGCCAGCTCACCAATAACAGGGGGCTTGAACACCGGGGAGCTGTTTTTT. It translates to CASSPITGGLNTGELFF. The chain couples TRBV18 to TRBJ2-2; TRBD1 agrees at 9 bases. The CDR3 length is 17 residues. V dropped 2 bases and J dropped 1; count of bases not matched to a gene: 5. In germline, CDR1 is KGHSH, CDR2 LQKENI.

This chain uses TRBV5-4 with TRBJ2-7; 8 nucleotides align to TRBD1. Looked up from germline, CDR1 is SGHNT and CDR2 is YYREEE (reference sequence). The CDR3 runs 14 residues. The V segment lost 1 base and the J segment 5 bases; nucleotides outside the gene matches: 5. The CDR3 DNA follows: TGTGCCAGCAGCTTGCAGGGGGCGCTAAACGAGCAGTACTTC. Amino acids: CASSLQGALNEQYF.

The chain uses TRBV7-9 and TRBJ2-1; 10 bases match TRBD2. This CDR3 has 15 residues. Germline V gene sequence: CDR1 SEHNR, CDR2 FQNEAQ (reference sequence). Trimming removed 5 bases from V and 5 bases from J; junction bases left unmatched: 6. The CDR3, as DNA: TGTGCCAGCAGCGCCCCTAGCGGGGGAAACAATGAGCAGTTCTTC. Translation: CASSAPSGGNNEQFF.

V is TRBV19 and J is TRBJ2-3; the match to TRBD1 covers 10 bases. The CDR3 totals 16 residues. Trimming removed 5 bases from V and 2 bases from J; junction bases left unmatched: 7. The germline CDR1 and CDR2 sequences are LNHDA and SQIVND (reference sequence). CDR3 sequence reads: CASSLRTGGDTDTQYF. CDR3 nucleotides: TGTGCCAGTAGTCTAAGGACAGGGGGTGACACAGATACGCAGTATTTT.